What follows are 8 T cell receptor beta chains derived from one specimen sequenced in a study of cytomegalovirus exposure and HLA in healthy donors. Researchers ran the PCR with 60 Vbeta and 13 Jbeta primers. Assay: immunoSEQ multiplex PCR; the TCRdb copy retains only in-frame clones and omits some. Here the sample spans about 160,000 clones, approximately 88% being singletons. Material for sequencing was PBMCs. The receptors come from a boy younger than 10 in good health and CMV-seronegative.

V gene TRBV2 combines with J gene TRBJ2-1; tentative D call: TRBD2 (6 bases). Germline CDR1 and CDR2: SNHLY and FYNNEI. Trimming removed 4 bases from V and 0 bases from J, with 7 bases in between. The CDR3 length is 14 residues. In DNA form, the CDR3 reads TGTGCCAGCAGTGCCGGGAGCTCCTACAATGAGCAGTTCTTC. Translating it yields CASSAGSSYNEQFF.

This chain links TRBV6-5 with TRBJ2-3, with 13 bases lining up with TRBD2. The length of the CDR3 is 16 residues. Germline loops: CDR1 MNHEY, CDR2 SVGAGI. V lost 4 bases and J lost 2; bases outside the gene matches: 3. This CDR3 reads CASSSGLAGLTDTQYF. In DNA, the CDR3 is TGTGCCAGCAGTTCGGGACTAGCGGGGCTCACAGATACGCAGTATTTT.

This clone was seen more than once but under ten times. The chain recombines TRBV7-9 with TRBJ2-6; D not certain. The germline gives CDR1 SEHNR, CDR2 FQNEAQ (reference sequence). Trimming pared 5 bases from V and 4 bases from J, leaving 18 bases between. CDR3 size: 17 residues. The CDR3 sequence: CASSQYIVVPGANVLTF. CDR3 in DNA: TGTGCCAGCAGCCAATATATAGTGGTACCCGGGGCCAACGTCCTGACTTTC.

Concerning this clone itself: A junction boundary mismatches the germline segment, possibly from a read error. The sample carries other DNA sequences with the same CDR3. J is TRBJ1-1 and V is TRBV7-2; 7 bases line up with TRBD1. The CDR3 runs to 13 residues. Germline CDR1 SGHTA, CDR2 FQGNSA. CDR3 coding DNA: TGTGCCAGCAGCTTAGGACAGGGAGCTGAAGCCTTCTTT. Translation gives CASSLGQGAEAFF. Looking up the rest from reference TRBV7-2 and TRBJ1-1 gives the full variable domain: GAGVSQSPSNKVTEKGKDVELRCDPISGHTALYWYRQSLGQGLEFLIYFQGNSAPDKSGLPSDRFSAERTGGSVSTLTIQRTQQEDSAVYLCASSLGQGAEAFFGQGTRLTVV.

This clone came up once. The genes are TRBV5-1 and TRBJ2-1; 8 bases agree with TRBD1. The CDR3 totals 16 residues. Germline CDR1 and CDR2: SGHRS and YFSETQ. Losses at the gene ends were 3 bases for V and 5 bases for J; bases not matched to a gene: 10. The CDR3 nucleotides are TGCGCCAGCAGCTGGGCGGACAGGGTGTCCCACAATGAGCAGTTCTTC. This translates into CASSWADRVSHNEQFF. The variable domain in full, completed from reference TRBV5-1 and TRBJ2-1, reads KAGVTQTPRYLIKTRGQQVTLSCSPISGHRSVSWYQQTPGQGLQFLFEYFSETQRNKGNFPGRFSGRQFSNSRSEMNVSTLELGDSALYLCASSWADRVSHNEQFFGPGTRLTVL.

This chain uses TRBV30 with TRBJ2-2; 7 nucleotides line up with TRBD1. V lost 8 bases to trimming and J lost 1 base; unmatched junction nucleotides: 10. The germline V gene encodes CDR1 GTSNPN and CDR2 SVGIG (reference sequence). There are 15 residues in the CDR3. This CDR3 is CAAVRGQVNTGELFF. DNA for the CDR3: TGTGCCGCAGTAAGGGGGCAGGTGAACACCGGGGAGCTGTTTTTT.

This clone was found once. The J gene is TRBJ1-1, the V gene TRBV28; D not resolved. The CDR3 spans 17 residues. V lost 6 bases and J 1 base, leaving 21 bases between the germline ends. Germline CDR1 and CDR2: MDHEN and SYDVKM. CDR3 amino acids: CASRVEPRPSRNTEAFF. CDR3 nucleotides: TGTGCCAGCAGGGTAGAGCCTAGGCCCAGTAGGAACACTGAAGCTTTCTTT.

V usage is TRBV7-3 and J usage is TRBJ2-1, with TRBD2 matching over 13 bases. J gave up 6 bases and V 4 bases, and 6 bases lay outside the gene matches. CDR3 length equals 16 residues. Germline CDR1 SGHTA, CDR2 FQGTGA. Here the CDR3 reads CASSSGLAGVANEQFF. The CDR3 DNA reads TGTGCCAGCAGCTCCGGACTAGCGGGAGTGGCCAATGAGCAGTTCTTC.